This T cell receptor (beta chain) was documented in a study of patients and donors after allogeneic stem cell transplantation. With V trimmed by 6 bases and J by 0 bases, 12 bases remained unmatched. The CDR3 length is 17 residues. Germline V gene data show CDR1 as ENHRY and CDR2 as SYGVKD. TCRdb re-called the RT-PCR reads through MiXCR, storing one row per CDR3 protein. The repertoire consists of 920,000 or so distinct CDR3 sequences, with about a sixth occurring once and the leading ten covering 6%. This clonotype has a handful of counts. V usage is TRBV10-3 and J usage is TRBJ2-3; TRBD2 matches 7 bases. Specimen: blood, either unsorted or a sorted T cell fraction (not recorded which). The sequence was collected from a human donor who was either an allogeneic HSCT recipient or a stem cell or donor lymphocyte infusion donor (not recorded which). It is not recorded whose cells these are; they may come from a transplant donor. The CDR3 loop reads CAISDGLGLTSTDTQYF. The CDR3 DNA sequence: TGTGCCATCAGCGATGGACTAGGCCTAACTAGCACAGATACGCAGTATTTT.